This TCR beta chain is from a study of T cell responses to AZD1222 COVID-19 vaccine (dated by TCRdb to the early 2020s). Concerning the study at large: Because spike-specific TCR depth and breadth did not differ between the two schedules, AZD1222 recipients who got a second dose at roughly 4 weeks were pooled with those who got a second dose at roughly 12 weeks. A total of about 230 trial participants underwent TCR sequencing, of whom around 200 received two doses of AZD1222 and some 26 received two doses of the MenACWY control vaccine. Trial participants were enrolled by age into subgroups of 18-55, 56-69 and 70-plus years, and around 150, 28 and 57 TCR-sequenced participants, respectively, were included in these subgroups. Broad study findings and their caveats: Conclusions about previously exposed vaccinees were limited because only a handful of AZD1222 recipients were SARS-CoV-2 seropositive at baseline. The whole spike protein was spanned by vaccine-associated CD4 TCRs, and dominant responses were seen in regions 160-218 and 743-854. A significant rise in spike-specific TCR breadth and depth was observed after two AZD1222 doses relative to day 0 and relative to MenACWY recipients. Participants were mostly white British, with more females than males. The authors suggested clonal diversity may have been underestimated. No day 14 peak-response samples were available, so repertoires were characterized only after the peak T cell response. In the small 56-69-year group, the increase in depth fell short of significance, most likely because of low power. Reportedly, close to half of the unique spike-specific TCRs recognized epitopes lying outside the regions that are mutated in the B.1.351 and B.1.1.7 variants.

The meaning of the sample's time point label: baseline before first vaccination. Vaccinee samples were obtained from the UK trials COV001 and COV002, which included a single-blind randomized controlled phase 2/3 trial of AZD1222 (ChAdOx1 nCoV-19) in healthy adults. For TCRbeta chain sequencing, PBMC samples from trial participants were taken at day 0 and at day 28 after the second dose. As to this clone: Its antigen remains undetermined. Base qualities were left out, and no much larger clone turns up one base away.

The CDR3 regions of human TCRbeta chains were analyzed by immunosequencing. In the paper's pipeline: Repertoire TCRs were checked for matches against a reference library of SARS-CoV-2-specific TCRs that had been generated using the MIRA antigen-specificity platform. Breadth was defined as the fraction of unique TCRs that were SARS-CoV-2-associated. Depth was defined as the fraction of total T cells that were SARS-CoV-2-associated. Each spike-specific TCR was assigned to its reactive spike region and to a CD4 or CD8 class using the MIRA data. Log10-transformed breadth and depth values were compared by one-way ANOVA with Sidak's multiple comparisons tests. TCRdb holds this immuneACCESS table with in-frame rearrangements only. Some clones are missing; in checked studies, unresolved V genes explain under half, and the rest has no known cause. The D gene and trimming were derived from the DNA, and the V and J assignments and clone size from that table. In all, the sample holds 100,000 to 150,000 clones, and approximately 89% of those were seen once. The biggest ten clones account for 4.5% to 6% of the sample.

Taken from cysteine to phenylalanine, the CDR3 has 14 residues. Just the 42-base CDR3 DNA is kept, in frame starting at base 1. V is reduced by 5 bases and J by 5 bases, leaving a spacing of 15 bases between them. The sequence came from an adult in good health. The V gene is TRBV23-1 and the J gene is TRBJ2-5; tentative D gene TRBD1, with 6 bases matching. TRBV23-1 is sorted into the ORF group, with uncertain function. The sample here was peripheral blood, taken on day 0 of AZD1222 vaccination. The CDR3 reads CASSGRDTRETQYF. The bases read TGCGCCAGCAGTGGACGGGACACTAGGGAGACCCAGTACTTC.